The rows below give T cell receptor beta chains drawn from one sample of a study of human versus mouse CDR3 diversity and MHC coevolution. Assay used: immunoSEQ multiplex PCR; TCRdb lists only in-frame clones, some missing. The sample shows about 60,000 clones, around 94% of them seen only once. The source material was naive CD4+ T cells from blood. The receptors derive from a person in their sixties in good health. The CDR3 runs from the conserved cysteine through the conserved F or W. Fields, in order: D gene, V gene, J gene, CDR3 protein. A D gene is named only where the DNA matches it firmly.

>-|TRBV5-1|TRBJ2-7
CASSNPAAREQYF
>-|TRBV6-6|TRBJ2-1
CASSSPTLGNEQFF
>-|TRBV6-1|TRBJ1-4
CASCGHSTNEKLFF
>-|TRBV19|TRBJ2-2
CASKGVGELFF
>-|TRBV2|TRBJ1-4
CASSYMAPTNEKLFF
>TRBD1|TRBV9|-
CASSAGTGVVEQYF
>TRBD1|TRBV18|TRBJ2-7
CASSSRDSYEQYF
>TRBD2|TRBV10-2|TRBJ2-2
CASRLAGDTGELFF
>-|TRBV18|TRBJ2-3
CASSERRFTDTQYF
>-|TRBV6-4|TRBJ1-1
CASSLKQRLLGAFF
>-|TRBV6-6|TRBJ2-2
CASRPRDWNTGELFF
>-|TRBV5-5|TRBJ1-4
CASSLGGESEKLFF
>TRBD2|TRBV6-5|TRBJ2-1
CASSRGGREQFF
>TRBD1|TRBV18|TRBJ1-2
CASSTSRDSFGYTF
>-|TRBV27|TRBJ2-6
CASSLTVRSSGANVLTF